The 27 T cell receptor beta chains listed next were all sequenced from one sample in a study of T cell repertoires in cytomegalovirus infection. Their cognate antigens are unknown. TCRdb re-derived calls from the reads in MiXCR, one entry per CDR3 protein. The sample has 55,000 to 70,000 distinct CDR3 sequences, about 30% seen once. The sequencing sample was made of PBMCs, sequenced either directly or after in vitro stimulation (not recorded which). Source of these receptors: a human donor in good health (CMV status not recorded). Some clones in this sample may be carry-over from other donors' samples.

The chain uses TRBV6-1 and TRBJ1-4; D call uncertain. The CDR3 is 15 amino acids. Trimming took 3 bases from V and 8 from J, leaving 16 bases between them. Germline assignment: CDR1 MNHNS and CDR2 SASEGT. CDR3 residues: CASSDRIKGNEKLFF. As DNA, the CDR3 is TGTGCCAGCAGTGACAGGATCAAGGGCAACGAAAAACTGTTTTTT.

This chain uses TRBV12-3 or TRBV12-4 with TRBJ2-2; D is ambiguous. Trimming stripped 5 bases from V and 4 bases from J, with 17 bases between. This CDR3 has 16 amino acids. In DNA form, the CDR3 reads TGTGCCAGCAGTCCGGACCTTCTGTTAGGCACCGGGGAGCTGTTTTTT. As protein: CASSPDLLLGTGELFF.

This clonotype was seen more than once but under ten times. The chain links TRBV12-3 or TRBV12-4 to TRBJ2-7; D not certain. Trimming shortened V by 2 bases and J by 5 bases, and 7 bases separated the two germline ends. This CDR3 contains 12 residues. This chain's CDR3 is CASSLWGNEQYF. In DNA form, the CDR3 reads TGTGCCAGCAGTTTATGGGGTAACGAGCAGTACTTC.

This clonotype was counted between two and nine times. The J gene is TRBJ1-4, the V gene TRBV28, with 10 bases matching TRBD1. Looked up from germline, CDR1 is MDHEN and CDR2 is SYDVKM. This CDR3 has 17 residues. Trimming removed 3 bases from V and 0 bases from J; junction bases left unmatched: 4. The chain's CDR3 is CASSLTGGAATNEKLFF. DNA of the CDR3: TGTGCCAGCAGTTTGACAGGGGGCGCTGCAACTAATGAAAAACTGTTTTTT.

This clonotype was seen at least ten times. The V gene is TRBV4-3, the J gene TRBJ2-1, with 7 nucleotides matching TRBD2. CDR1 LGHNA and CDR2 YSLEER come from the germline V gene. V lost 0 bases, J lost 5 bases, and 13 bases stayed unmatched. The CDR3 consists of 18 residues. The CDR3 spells CASSQDLSGGLLNNEQFF. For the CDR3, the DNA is TGCGCCAGCAGCCAAGATTTATCGGGAGGCCTCCTCAACAATGAGCAGTTCTTC.

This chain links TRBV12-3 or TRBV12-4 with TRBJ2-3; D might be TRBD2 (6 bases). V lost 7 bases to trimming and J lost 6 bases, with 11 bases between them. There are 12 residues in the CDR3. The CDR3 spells CASTRGTDTQYF. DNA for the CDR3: TGTGCCAGCACACGGGGGACGGATACGCAGTATTTT.

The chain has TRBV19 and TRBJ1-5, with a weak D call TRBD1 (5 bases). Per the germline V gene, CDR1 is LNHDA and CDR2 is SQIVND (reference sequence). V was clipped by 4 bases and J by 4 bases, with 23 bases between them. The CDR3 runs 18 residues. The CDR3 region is CASSSAGTGRGRNQPQHF. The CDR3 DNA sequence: TGTGCCAGTAGTAGCGCCGGGACCGGGAGGGGCAGGAATCAGCCCCAGCATTTT.

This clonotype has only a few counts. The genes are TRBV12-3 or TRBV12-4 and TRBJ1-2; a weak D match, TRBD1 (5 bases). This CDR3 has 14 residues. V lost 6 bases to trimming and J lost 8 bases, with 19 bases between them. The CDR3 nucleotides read TGTGCCAGCAGCCCCCAGGGAGGGTCGACGGGCTACACCTTC. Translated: CASSPQGGSTGYTF.

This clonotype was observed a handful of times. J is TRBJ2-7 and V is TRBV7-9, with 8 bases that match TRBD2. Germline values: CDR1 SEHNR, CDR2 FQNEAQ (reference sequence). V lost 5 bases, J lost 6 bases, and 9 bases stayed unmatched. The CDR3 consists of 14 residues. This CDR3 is CASSRLTGGREQYF. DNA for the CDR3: TGTGCCAGCAGCCGCTTGACGGGAGGGCGCGAGCAGTACTTC. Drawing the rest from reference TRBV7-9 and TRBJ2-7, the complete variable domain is DTGVSQNPRHKITKRGQNVTFRCDPISEHNRLYWYRQTLGQGPEFLTYFQNEAQLEKSRLLSDRFSAERPKGSFSTLEIQRTEQGDSAMYLCASSRLTGGREQYFGPGTRLTVT.

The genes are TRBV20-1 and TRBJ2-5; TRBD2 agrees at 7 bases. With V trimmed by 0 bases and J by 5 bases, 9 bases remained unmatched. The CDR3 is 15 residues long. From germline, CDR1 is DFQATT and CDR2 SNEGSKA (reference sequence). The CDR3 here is CSARDSREGRETQYF. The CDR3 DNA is TGCAGTGCTAGAGATTCGAGGGAGGGCCGGGAGACCCAGTACTTC.

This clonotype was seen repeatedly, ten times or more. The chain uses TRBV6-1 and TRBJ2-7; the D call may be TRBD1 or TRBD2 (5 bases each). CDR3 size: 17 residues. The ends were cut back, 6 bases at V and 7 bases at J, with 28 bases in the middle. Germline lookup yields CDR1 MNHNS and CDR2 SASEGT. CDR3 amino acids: CASSDQVPGTGRGEQYF. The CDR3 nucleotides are TGTGCCAGCAGCGACCAGGTCCCCGGGACGGGGAGAGGGGAGCAGTACTTC.

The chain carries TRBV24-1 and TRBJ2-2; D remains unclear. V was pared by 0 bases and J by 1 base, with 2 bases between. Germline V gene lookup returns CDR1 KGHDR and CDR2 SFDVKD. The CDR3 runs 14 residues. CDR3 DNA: TGTGCCACCAGTGATTTGCGGAACACCGGGGAGCTGTTTTTT. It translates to CATSDLRNTGELFF.

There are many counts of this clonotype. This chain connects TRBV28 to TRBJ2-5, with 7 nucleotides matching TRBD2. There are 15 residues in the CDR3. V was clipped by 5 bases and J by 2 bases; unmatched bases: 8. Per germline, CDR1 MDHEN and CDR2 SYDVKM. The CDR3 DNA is TGTGCCAGCAGTAGGTCGCGGCGGGGGCAAGAGACCCAGTACTTC. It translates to CASSRSRRGQETQYF.

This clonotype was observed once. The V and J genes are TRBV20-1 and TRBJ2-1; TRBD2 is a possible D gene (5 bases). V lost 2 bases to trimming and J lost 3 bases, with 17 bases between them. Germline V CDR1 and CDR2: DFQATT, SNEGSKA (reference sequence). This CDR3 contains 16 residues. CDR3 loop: CSARSPTGNSYNEQFF. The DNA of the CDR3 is TGCAGTGCTAGATCCCCAACGGGGAACAGCTACAATGAGCAGTTCTTC.

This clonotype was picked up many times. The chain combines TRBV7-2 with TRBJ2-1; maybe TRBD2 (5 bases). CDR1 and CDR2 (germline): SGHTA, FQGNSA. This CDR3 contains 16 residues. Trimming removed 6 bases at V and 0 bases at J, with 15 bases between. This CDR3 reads CASRDPGWGSYNEQFF. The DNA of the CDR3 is TGTGCCAGCAGGGACCCGGGATGGGGCTCCTACAATGAGCAGTTCTTC.

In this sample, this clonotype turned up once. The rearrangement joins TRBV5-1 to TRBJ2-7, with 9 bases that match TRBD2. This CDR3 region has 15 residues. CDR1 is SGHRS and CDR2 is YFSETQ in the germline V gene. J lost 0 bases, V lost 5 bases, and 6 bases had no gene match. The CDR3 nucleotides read TGCGCCAGCAGATTTAGCGGGGGTTCCTCCTACGAGCAGTACTTC. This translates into CASRFSGGSSYEQYF.

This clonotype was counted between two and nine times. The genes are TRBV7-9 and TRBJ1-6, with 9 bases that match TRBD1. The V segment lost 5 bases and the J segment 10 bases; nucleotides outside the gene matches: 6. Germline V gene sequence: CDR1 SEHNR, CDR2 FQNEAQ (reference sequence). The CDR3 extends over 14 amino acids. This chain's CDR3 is CASSRWTGESPLHF. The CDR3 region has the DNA TGTGCCAGCAGCCGCTGGACAGGGGAATCACCCCTCCACTTT.

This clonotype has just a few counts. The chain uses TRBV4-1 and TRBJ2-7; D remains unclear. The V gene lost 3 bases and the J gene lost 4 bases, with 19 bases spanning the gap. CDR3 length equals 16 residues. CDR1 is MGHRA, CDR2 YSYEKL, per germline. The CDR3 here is CASSQVSWGSSYEQYF. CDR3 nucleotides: TGCGCCAGCAGCCAGGTATCCTGGGGTAGTTCTTACGAGCAGTACTTC.

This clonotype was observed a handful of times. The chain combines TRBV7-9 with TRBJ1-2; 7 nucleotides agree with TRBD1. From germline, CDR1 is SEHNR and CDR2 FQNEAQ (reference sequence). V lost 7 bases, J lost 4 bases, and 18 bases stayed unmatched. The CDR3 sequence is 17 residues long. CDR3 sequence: CASTPPSLAGGVYGYTF. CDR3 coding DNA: TGTGCCAGCACCCCTCCCTCCCTGGCAGGGGGGGTCTATGGCTACACCTTC.

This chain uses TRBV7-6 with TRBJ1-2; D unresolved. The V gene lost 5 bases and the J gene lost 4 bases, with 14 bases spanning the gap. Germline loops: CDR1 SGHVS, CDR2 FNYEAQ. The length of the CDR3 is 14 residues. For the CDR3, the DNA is TGTGCCAGCAGCCCCAAGGGCGGGTGCTATGGCTACACCTTC. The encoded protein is CASSPKGGCYGYTF.

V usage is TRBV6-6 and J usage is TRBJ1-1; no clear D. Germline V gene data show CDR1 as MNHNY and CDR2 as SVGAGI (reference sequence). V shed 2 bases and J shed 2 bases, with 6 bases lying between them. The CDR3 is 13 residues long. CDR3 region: CASSYPQNTEAFF. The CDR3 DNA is TGTGCCAGCAGTTACCCCCAAAACACTGAAGCTTTCTTT.

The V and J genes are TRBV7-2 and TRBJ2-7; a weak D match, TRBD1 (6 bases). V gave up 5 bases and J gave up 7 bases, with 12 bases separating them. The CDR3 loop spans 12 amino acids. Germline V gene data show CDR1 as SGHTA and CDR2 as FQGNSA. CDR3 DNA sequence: TGTGCCAGCAGCCTATCTAGGGGGGAGCAGTACTTC. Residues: CASSLSRGEQYF.

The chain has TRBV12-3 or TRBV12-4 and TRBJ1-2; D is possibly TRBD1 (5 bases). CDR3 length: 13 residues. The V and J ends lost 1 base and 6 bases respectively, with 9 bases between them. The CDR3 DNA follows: TGTGCCAGCAGTTTAGGGGGCAGGGATGGCTACACCTTC. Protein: CASSLGGRDGYTF.

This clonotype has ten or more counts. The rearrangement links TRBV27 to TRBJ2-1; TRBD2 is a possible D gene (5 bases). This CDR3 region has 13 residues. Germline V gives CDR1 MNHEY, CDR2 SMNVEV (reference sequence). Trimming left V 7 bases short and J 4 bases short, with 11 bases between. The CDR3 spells CASTQPGYNEQFF. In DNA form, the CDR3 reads TGTGCCAGCACCCAACCGGGGTACAATGAGCAGTTCTTC.

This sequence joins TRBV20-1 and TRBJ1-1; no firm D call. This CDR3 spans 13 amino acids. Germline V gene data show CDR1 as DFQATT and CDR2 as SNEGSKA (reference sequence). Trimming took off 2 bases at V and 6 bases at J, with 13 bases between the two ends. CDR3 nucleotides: TGCAGTGCTAGACGGACCCCGGGAGCTGAAGCTTTCTTT. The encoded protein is CSARRTPGAEAFF.

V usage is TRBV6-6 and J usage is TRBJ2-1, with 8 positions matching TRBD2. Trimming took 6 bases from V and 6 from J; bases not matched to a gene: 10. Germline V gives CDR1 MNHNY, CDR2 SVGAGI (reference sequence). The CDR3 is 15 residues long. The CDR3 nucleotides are TGTGCCAGCAGCGCCGGGGGGGGAGACTTCAATGAGCAGTTCTTC. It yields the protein CASSAGGGDFNEQFF.

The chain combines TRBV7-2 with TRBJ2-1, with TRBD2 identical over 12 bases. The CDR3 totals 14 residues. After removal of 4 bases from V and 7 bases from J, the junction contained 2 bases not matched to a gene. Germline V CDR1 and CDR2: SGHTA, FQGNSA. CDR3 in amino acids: CASSSSGGGNEQFF. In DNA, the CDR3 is TGTGCCAGCAGCTCTAGCGGGGGGGGGAATGAGCAGTTCTTC.